The TCR beta chain under discussion was sequenced for a study of post-analysis software for immune sequencing data. Prepared libraries of TCR beta cDNA carried unique molecular identifiers. TCRdb reanalysed the PCR reads using MiXCR and keeps one entry per CDR3 protein. The data show 750,000 to 950,000 distinct CDR3 sequences, around 53% seen once. General study findings and limits: Patients had higher frequencies than controls of roughly five TRBV segments, including TRBV5-6, TRBV5-1 and TRBV20-1.

The germline gives CDR1 DFQATT, CDR2 SNEGSKA (reference sequence). Trimming stripped 5 bases from V and 1 base from J, with 10 bases between. This CDR3 region has 13 residues. Only a few counts were recorded for this clonotype. The antigen is not known. The chain links TRBV20-1 to TRBJ2-3; the D gene is possibly TRBD2 (5 bases). The sequence was obtained from a girl under 18 with multiple sclerosis. Specimen: blood. The CDR3, as DNA: TGCAGTGCTCAAACGCGGGGCACAGATACGCAGTATTTT. Residues: CSAQTRGTDTQYF.